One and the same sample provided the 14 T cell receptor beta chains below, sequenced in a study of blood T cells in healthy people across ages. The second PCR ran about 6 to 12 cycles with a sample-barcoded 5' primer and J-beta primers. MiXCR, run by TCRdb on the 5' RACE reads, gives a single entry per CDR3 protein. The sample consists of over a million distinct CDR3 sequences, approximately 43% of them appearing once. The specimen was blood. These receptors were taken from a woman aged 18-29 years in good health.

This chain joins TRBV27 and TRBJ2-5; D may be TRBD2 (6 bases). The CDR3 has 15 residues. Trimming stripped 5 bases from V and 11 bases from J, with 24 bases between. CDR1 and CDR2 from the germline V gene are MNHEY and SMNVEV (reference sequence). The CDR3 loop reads CASSPYAGKGYGQYF. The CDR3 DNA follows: TGTGCCAGCAGTCCCTATGCGGGGAAAGGCTACGGGCAGTACTTC.

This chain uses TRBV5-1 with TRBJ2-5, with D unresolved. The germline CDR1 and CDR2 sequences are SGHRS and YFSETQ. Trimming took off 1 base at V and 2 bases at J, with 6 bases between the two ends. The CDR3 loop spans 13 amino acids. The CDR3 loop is CASSLKGQETQYF. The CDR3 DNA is TGCGCCAGCAGCTTGAAGGGACAAGAGACCCAGTACTTC. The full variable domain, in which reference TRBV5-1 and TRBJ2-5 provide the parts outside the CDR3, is KAGVTQTPRYLIKTRGQQVTLSCSPISGHRSVSWYQQTPGQGLQFLFEYFSETQRNKGNFPGRFSGRQFSNSRSEMNVSTLELGDSALYLCASSLKGQETQYFGPGTRLLVL.

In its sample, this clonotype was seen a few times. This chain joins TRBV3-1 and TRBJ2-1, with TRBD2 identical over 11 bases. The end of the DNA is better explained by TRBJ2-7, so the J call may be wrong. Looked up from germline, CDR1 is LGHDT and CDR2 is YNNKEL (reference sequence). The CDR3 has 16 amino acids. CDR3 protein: CASSQGLAGTYNEQYF. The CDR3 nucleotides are TGTGCCAGCAGCCAAGGACTAGCGGGAACCTACAATGAGCAGTACTTC.

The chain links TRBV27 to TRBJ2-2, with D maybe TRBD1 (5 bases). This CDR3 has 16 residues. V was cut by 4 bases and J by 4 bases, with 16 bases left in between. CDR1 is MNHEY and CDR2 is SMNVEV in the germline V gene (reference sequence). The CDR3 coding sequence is TGTGCCAGCAGTTCCCGAACAGGTCTAGTCACCGGGGAGCTGTTTTTT. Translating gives CASSSRTGLVTGELFF.

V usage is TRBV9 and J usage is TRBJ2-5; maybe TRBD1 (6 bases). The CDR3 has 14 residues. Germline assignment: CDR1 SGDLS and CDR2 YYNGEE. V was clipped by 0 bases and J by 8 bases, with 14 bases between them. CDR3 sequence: CASSVDGGRGTQYF. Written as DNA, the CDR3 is TGTGCCAGCAGCGTAGATGGGGGCCGAGGAACCCAGTACTTC. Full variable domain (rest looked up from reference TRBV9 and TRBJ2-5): DSGVTQTPKHLITATGQRVTLRCSPRSGDLSVYWYQQSLDQGLQFLIQYYNGEERAKGNILERFSAQQFPDLHSELNLSSLELGDSALYFCASSVDGGRGTQYFGPGTRLLVL.

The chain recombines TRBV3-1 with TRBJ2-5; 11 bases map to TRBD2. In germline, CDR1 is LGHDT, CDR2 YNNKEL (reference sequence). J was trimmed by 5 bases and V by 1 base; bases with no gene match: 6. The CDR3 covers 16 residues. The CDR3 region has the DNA TGTGCCAGCAGCCAAGCTACTAGCGGGAGAGGTGAGACCCAGTACTTC. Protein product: CASSQATSGRGETQYF.

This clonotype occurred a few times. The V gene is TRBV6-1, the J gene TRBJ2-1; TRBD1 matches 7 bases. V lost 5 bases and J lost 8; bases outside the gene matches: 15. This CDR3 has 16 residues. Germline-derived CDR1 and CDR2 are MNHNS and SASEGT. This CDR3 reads CASSLDRTGLADEQFF. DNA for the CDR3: TGTGCCAGCAGTTTGGATCGGACAGGCTTGGCGGATGAGCAGTTCTTC.

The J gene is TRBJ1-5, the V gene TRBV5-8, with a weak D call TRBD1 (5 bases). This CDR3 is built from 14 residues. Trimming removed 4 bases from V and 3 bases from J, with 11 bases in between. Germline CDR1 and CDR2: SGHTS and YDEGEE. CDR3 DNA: TGTGCCAGCAGCCGGACAAATTTCAATCAGCCCCAGCATTTT. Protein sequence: CASSRTNFNQPQHF.

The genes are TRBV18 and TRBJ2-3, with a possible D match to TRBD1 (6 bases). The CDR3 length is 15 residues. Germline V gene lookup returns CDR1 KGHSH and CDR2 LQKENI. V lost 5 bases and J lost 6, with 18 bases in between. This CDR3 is CASSSTGQSSDTQYF. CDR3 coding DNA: TGTGCCAGCTCATCCACAGGGCAGAGCAGCGATACGCAGTATTTT.

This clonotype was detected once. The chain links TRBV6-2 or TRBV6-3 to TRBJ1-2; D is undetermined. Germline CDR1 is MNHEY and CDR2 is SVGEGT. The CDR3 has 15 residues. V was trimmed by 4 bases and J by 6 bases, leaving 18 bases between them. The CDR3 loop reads CASSSIIASRHGYTF. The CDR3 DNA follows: TGTGCCAGCAGTTCCATCATCGCCTCTCGCCATGGCTACACCTTC.

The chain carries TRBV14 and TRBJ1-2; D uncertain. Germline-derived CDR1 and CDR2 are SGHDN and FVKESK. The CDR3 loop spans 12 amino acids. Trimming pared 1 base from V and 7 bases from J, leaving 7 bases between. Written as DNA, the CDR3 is TGTGCCAGCAGCCAAGTGGGTTTTGGCTACACCTTC. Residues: CASSQVGFGYTF.

This CDR3 is CSAYLTRYNEQFF. The CDR3 DNA reads as TGCAGTGCTTACCTGACCCGGTACAATGAGCAGTTCTTC. The V gene is TRBV20-1, the J gene TRBJ2-1; no clear D gene. The V gene lost 5 bases and the J gene lost 4 bases, with 12 bases spanning the gap. CDR1 and CDR2 from the germline V gene are DFQATT and SNEGSKA (reference sequence). The CDR3 has 13 residues.

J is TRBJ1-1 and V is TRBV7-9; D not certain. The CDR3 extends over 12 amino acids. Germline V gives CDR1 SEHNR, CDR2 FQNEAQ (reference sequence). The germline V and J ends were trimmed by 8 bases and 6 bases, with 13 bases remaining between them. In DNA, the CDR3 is TGTGCCAGCCTGGGGAAGGGCGCTGAAGCTTTCTTT. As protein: CASLGKGAEAFF.

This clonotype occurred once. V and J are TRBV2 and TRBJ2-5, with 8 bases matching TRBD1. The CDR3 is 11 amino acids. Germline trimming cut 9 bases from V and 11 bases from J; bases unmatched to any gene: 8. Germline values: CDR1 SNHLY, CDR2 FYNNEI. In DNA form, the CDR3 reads TGTGCCAGTAGACAGGGGAGTGAGCAGTACTTC. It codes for CASRQGSEQYF.